A selection of T cell receptor beta chains follows, all from one sample in a study of vaccination and CD4 T cells after COVID-19. No antigen has been identified for these receptors. TCRdb recomputed calls from the PCR reads with MiXCR, one row per CDR3 protein. The profile shows more than 12,000 distinct CDR3 sequences, 52% of them singletons. Sequencing input: CD4+ T cells from blood, cultured in vitro. The origin of the receptors is a human donor who had recovered from COVID-19. CDR3s include the opening cysteine and the closing phenylalanine or tryptophan. The order of the fields is clone size, D gene, CDR3 length, J gene, V gene, CDR3 DNA, CDR3 protein. D genes are given only for firm matches. The listing skips clone size in some rows; elsewhere it reads once, few, many or a size class.

- | TRBD1 | 15 | TRBJ2-7 | TRBV25-1 | TGTGCCAGCAGTGAATCAGGGGGCCAGACCTACGAGCAGTACTTC | CASSESGGQTYEQYF
- | TRBD1 | 16 | TRBJ1-6 | TRBV18 | TGTGCCAGCTCACCGACCGGGACAGGGGCTAATTCACCCCTCCACTTT | CASSPTGTGANSPLHF
- | - | 13 | TRBJ2-7 | TRBV7-9 | TGTGCCAGCAGCCAATGGAGTTCCCACGAGCAGTACTTC | CASSQWSSHEQYF
- | TRBD1 | 13 | TRBJ1-1 | TRBV29-1 | TGCAGCGTGGGGGGACAGTTGAACACTGAAGCTTTCTTT | CSVGGQLNTEAFF
few | - | 13 | TRBJ2-2 | TRBV2 | TGTGCCAGCACCAGACAGAACACCGGGGAGCTGTTTTTT | CASTRQNTGELFF
few | - | 14 | TRBJ2-1 | TRBV20-1 | TGCAGTGCTAGAGGGAGGCTAGCTTCCAATGAGCAGTTCTTC | CSARGRLASNEQFF
- | - | 14 | TRBJ1-2 | TRBV30 | TGTGCCTGGATAAAAACAGGGCGCAGCTATGGCTACACCTTC | CAWIKTGRSYGYTF
- | - | 13 | TRBJ1-1 | TRBV6-2/TRBV6-3 | TGTGCCACCCTGACAGGATTGAACACTGAAGCTTTCTTT | CATLTGLNTEAFF
few | TRBD1 | 15 | TRBJ2-5 | TRBV6-5 | TGTGCCAGCAGTTACTTGGGACAGGGGCAGGAGACCCAGTACTTC | CASSYLGQGQETQYF
once | - | 13 | TRBJ2-1 | TRBV10-3 | TGTGCCATCACCGGGACACAAGGCAATGAGCAGTTCTTC | CAITGTQGNEQFF
- | TRBD1 | 17 | TRBJ1-2 | TRBV10-3 | TGTGCCATCGCTCCCTCTATCCGGGACAGGTCTAACTATGGCTACACCTTC | CAIAPSIRDRSNYGYTF
few | - | 13 | TRBJ1-3 | TRBV27 | TGTGCCAGCAGTTTAACCTCTGGAAACACCATATATTTT | CASSLTSGNTIYF
- | - | 15 | TRBJ2-3 | TRBV20-1 | TGCAGTGCTAGAGATTTCGGGGCTAGCACAGATACGCAGTATTTT | CSARDFGASTDTQYF
- | - | 16 | TRBJ1-5 | TRBV2 | TGTGCCAGCAGTGTTCAAATCAGGGCAGGCAATCAGCCCCAGCATTTT | CASSVQIRAGNQPQHF
- | - | 13 | TRBJ2-7 | TRBV30 | TGTGCCTCCTCTCCGGGCCTCACCTACGAGCAGTACTTC | CASSPGLTYEQYF
- | - | 13 | TRBJ2-6 | TRBV27 | TGTGCCAGTACCCCCTCTGGGGCCAACGTCCGGACTTTC | CASTPSGANVRTF
few | - | 16 | TRBJ2-1 | TRBV18 | TGTGCCAGCTCACCTCGGGTGGGTACTGGCTACAATGAGCAGTTCTTC | CASSPRVGTGYNEQFF
few | - | 14 | TRBJ2-2 | TRBV19 | TGTGCCAGTAGTATAGTCGGTGGGGTCGGGGAGCTGTTTTTT | CASSIVGGVGELFF
- | - | 13 | TRBJ1-1 | TRBV3-1 | TGTGCCAGCAGCCAAAGGGGGAAGCCTGAAGCTTTCTTT | CASSQRGKPEAFF
- | TRBD1 | 16 | TRBJ1-6 | TRBV7-2 | TGTGCCAGCAGCCCTCAGGCAGGGGGGACTAATTCACCCCTCCACTTT | CASSPQAGGTNSPLHF
- | TRBD1 | 16 | TRBJ1-2 | TRBV19 | TGTGCCAGTAGTCCAGCCGGACAGGGGGCAAGGTATGGCTACACCTTC | CASSPAGQGARYGYTF
- | - | 13 | TRBJ2-1 | TRBV19 | TGTGCCAGTAGTCCCCTGTCGAAGGATGAGCAGTTCTTC | CASSPLSKDEQFF
- | TRBD1 | 14 | TRBJ1-5 | TRBV6-1 | TGTGCCAGCAGCTCGGGACAGGGGATTCAGCCCCAGCATTTT | CASSSGQGIQPQHF
- | - | 15 | TRBJ1-3 | TRBV7-2 | TGTGCCAGCAGCTTACAGGGTTTCTCTGGAAACACCATATATTTT | CASSLQGFSGNTIYF
few | - | 13 | TRBJ1-2 | TRBV2 | TGTGCCAGCAGTGAAAGACAGAACTATGGCTACACCTTC | CASSERQNYGYTF
- | TRBD2 | 13 | TRBJ2-5 | TRBV2 | TGTGCCAGCAGACGGGACGGGGGGGAGACCCAGTACTTC | CASRRDGGETQYF
- | TRBD2 | 17 | TRBJ2-2 | TRBV4-1 | TGCGCCAGCAGCCAGAGGCTAGCGGGAGTTTCCACCGGGGAGCTGTTTTTT | CASSQRLAGVSTGELFF
few | - | 16 | TRBJ2-2 | TRBV7-9 | TGTGCCAGCAGCCCCCGGGTCGCCCCGAACACCGGGGAGTTGTTTTTT | CASSPRVAPNTGELFF
- | - | 16 | TRBJ2-6 | TRBV12-3/TRBV12-4 | TGTGCCAGCAGCCCGTTCTCGATATCGGGGGCCAACGTCCTGACTTTC | CASSPFSISGANVLTF
- | - | 14 | TRBJ1-5 | TRBV24-1 | TGTGCCACCAGTGATTCTCAGGTTGAGAAGCCCCAGCATTTT | CATSDSQVEKPQHF
few | TRBD1 | 15 | TRBJ1-1 | TRBV2 | TGTGCCAGCAGGGCCCTAAAGCAGGGGGCCATTGAAGCTTTCTTT | CASRALKQGAIEAFF
- | - | 14 | TRBJ1-3 | TRBV7-2 | TGTGCCAGCAGCTTAGGGACATCCGGAAACACCATATATTTT | CASSLGTSGNTIYF
few | TRBD1 | 15 | TRBJ1-5 | TRBV20-1 | TGCAGTGCTAGTCCTGGACAGGGGGCGTATCAGCCCCAGCATTTT | CSASPGQGAYQPQHF
- | TRBD1 | 14 | TRBJ1-1 | TRBV19 | TGTGCCAGTAGAATAGGGACAGTGAACACTGAAGCTTTCTTT | CASRIGTVNTEAFF
- | - | 12 | TRBJ2-7 | TRBV6-1 | TGTGCCAGCAGTCCTACATTCTACGAGCAGTACTTC | CASSPTFYEQYF
- | - | 15 | TRBJ2-7 | TRBV27 | TGTGCCAGCAGAATTCGTCTCGACAGTAGCTACGAGCAGTACTTC | CASRIRLDSSYEQYF
- | - | 14 | TRBJ2-2 | TRBV5-1 | TGCGCCAGCAGCGGGACGCCGGGTACCGGGGAGCTGTTTTTT | CASSGTPGTGELFF
- | - | 13 | TRBJ1-5 | TRBV19 | TGTGCCAGTAGTATGGCCGGCAATCAGCCCCAGCATTTT | CASSMAGNQPQHF
- | TRBD2 | 14 | TRBJ2-5 | TRBV5-1 | TGCGCCAGCAGCGGCTTAGCGGGAGGGGAGACCCAGTACTTC | CASSGLAGGETQYF
- | TRBD1 | 14 | TRBJ2-2 | TRBV27 | TGTGCCAGCAGCCCCGACAGGGGTGCCGGGGAGCTGTTTTTT | CASSPDRGAGELFF
few | - | 13 | TRBJ1-1 | TRBV18 | TGTGCCAGCTCACCGGATACAGTCACTGAAGCTTTCTTT | CASSPDTVTEAFF
once | - | 13 | TRBJ2-3 | TRBV2 | TGTGCCAGCAGTGTCGTCGGGGGTGAATCGCAGTATTTT | CASSVVGGESQYF